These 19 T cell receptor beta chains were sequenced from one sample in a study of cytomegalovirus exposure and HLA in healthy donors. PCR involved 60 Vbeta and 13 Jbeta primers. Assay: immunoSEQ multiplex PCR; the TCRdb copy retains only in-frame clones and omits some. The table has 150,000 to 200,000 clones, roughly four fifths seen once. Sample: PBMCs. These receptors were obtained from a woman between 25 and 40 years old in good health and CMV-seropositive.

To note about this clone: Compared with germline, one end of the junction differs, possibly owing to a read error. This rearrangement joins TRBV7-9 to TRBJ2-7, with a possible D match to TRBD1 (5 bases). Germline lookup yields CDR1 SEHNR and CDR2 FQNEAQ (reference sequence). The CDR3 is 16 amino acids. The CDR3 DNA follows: TGTTCCAGCAGCCCAGGGCTTGGGTCGGGCTACTACGAGCAGTACTTC. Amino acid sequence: CSSSPGLGSGYYEQYF.

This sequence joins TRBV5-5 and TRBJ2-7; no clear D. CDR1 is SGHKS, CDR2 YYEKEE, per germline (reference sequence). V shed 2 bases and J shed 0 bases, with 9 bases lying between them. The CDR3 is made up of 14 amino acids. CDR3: CASSFVPDSYEQYF. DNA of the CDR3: TGTGCCAGCAGCTTCGTTCCAGACTCCTACGAGCAGTACTTC.

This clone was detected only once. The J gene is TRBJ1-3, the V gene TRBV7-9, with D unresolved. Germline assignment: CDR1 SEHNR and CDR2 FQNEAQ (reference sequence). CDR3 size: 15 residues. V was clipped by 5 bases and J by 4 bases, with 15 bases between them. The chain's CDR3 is CASSLSRVRGNTIYF. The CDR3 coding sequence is TGTGCCAGCAGCCTAAGCCGGGTCCGGGGAAACACCATATATTTT.

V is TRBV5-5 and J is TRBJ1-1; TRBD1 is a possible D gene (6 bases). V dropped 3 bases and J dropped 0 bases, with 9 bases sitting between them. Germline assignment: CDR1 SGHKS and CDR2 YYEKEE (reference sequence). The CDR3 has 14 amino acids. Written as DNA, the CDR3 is TGTGCCAGCAGCTCCGGGACAATGAACACTGAAGCTTTCTTT. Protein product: CASSSGTMNTEAFF.

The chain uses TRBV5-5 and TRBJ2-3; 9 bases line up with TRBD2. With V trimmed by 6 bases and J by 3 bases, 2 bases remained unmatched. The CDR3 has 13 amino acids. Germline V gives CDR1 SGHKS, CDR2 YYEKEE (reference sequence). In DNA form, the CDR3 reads TGTGCCAGCAATCTAGCGGGGACAGATACGCAGTATTTT. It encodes CASNLAGTDTQYF.

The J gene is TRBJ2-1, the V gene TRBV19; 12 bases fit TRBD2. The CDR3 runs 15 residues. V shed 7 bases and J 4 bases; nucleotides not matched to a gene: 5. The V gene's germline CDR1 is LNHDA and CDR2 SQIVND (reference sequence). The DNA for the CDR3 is TGTGCCAGTAACCCTAGCGGGAGGGGTTACAATGAGCAGTTCTTC. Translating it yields CASNPSGRGYNEQFF.

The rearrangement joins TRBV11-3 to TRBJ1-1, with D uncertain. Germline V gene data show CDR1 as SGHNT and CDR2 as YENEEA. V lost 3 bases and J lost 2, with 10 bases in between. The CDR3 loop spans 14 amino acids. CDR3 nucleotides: TGTGCCAGCAGCTTTCGAGGGATCAACACTGAAGCTTTCTTT. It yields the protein CASSFRGINTEAFF.

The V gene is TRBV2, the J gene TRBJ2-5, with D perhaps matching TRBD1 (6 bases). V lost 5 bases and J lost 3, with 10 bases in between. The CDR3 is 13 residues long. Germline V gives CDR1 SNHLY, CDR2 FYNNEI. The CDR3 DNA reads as TGTGCCAGCAGTCGTCACAGGGAAGAGACCCAGTACTTC. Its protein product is CASSRHREETQYF.

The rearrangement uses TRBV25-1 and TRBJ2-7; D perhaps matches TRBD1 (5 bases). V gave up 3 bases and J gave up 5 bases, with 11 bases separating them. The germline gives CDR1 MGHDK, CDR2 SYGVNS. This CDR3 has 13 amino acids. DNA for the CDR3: TGTGCCAGCAGTGACAGGGTTATCGACGAGCAGTACTTC. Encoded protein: CASSDRVIDEQYF.

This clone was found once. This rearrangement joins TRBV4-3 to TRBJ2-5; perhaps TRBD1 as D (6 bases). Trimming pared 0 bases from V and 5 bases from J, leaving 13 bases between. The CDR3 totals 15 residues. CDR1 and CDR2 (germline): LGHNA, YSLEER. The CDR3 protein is CASSQDRGIGETQYF. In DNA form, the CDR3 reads TGCGCCAGCAGCCAAGACAGGGGTATTGGGGAGACCCAGTACTTC.

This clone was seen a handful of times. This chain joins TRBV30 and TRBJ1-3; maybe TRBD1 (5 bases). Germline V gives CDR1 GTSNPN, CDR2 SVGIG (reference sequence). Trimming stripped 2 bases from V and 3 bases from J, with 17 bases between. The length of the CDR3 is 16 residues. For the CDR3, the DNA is TGTGCCTGGAGTCCCTCAGGGCCTTCCCTTGGAAACACCATATATTTT. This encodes CAWSPSGPSLGNTIYF.

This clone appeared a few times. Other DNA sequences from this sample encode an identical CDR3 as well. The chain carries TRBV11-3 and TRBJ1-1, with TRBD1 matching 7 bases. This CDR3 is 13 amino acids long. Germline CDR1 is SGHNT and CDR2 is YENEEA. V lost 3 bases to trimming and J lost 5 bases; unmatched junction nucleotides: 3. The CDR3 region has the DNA TGTGCCAGCAGCTTGGGGACAGCGACTGAAGCTTTCTTT. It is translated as CASSLGTATEAFF. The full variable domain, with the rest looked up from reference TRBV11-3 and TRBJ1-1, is EAGVVQSPRYKIIEKKQPVAFWCNPISGHNTLYWYLQNLGQGPELLIRYENEEAVDDSQLPKDRFSAERLKGVDSTLKIQPAELGDSAVYLCASSLGTATEAFFGQGTRLTVV.

In DNA form, the CDR3 reads TGTGCCACCAGCAACACCCGGAACACTGAAGCTTTCTTT. It translates to CATSNTRNTEAFF. The chain recombines TRBV15 with TRBJ1-1; D gene ambiguous. Germline lookup yields CDR1 LNHNV and CDR2 YYDKDF (reference sequence). This CDR3 contains 13 residues. Trimming removed 4 bases at V and 1 base at J, with 7 bases between.

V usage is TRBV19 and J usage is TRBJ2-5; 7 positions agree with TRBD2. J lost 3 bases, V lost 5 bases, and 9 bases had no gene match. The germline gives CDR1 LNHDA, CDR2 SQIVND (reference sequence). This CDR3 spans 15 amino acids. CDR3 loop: CASSVTGTIKETQYF. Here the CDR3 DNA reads TGTGCCAGTAGTGTTACCGGGACTATCAAAGAGACCCAGTACTTC.

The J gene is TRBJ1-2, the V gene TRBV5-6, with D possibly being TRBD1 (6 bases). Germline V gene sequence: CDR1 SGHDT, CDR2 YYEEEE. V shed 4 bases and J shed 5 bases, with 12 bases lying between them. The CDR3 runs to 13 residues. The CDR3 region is CASSPRGQYGYTF. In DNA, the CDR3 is TGTGCCAGCAGCCCGAGAGGACAGTATGGCTACACCTTC.

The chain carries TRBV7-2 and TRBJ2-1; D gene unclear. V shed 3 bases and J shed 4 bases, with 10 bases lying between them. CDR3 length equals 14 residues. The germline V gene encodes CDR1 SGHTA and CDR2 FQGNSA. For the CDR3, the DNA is TGTGCCAGCAGCTTGATGGTAGAGTACAATGAGCAGTTCTTC. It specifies CASSLMVEYNEQFF.

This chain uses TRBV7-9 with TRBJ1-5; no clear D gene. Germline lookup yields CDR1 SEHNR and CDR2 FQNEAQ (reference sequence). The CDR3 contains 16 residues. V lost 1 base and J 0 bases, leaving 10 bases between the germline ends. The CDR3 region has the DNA TGTGCCAGCAGCTTAGTGGGCATTTTTAGCAATCAGCCCCAGCATTTT. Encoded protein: CASSLVGIFSNQPQHF.

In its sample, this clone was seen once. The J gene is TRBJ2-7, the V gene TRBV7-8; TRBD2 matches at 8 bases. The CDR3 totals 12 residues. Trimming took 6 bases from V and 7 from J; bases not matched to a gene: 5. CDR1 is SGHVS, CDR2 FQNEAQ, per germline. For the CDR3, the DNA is TGTGCCAGCAGACGTCCTAGCGGGGAGCAGTACTTC. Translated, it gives CASRRPSGEQYF.

The CDR3 reads CASSDPGGFGANVLTF. CDR3 nucleotide sequence: TGTGCCAGCAGTGACCCCGGGGGGTTTGGGGCCAACGTCCTGACTTTC. J is TRBJ2-6 and V is TRBV27, with 7 bases identical to TRBD2. This CDR3 comprises 16 residues. Trimming at V came to 5 bases and at J to 3 bases, leaving 7 bases not matched to a gene. Germline assignment: CDR1 MNHEY and CDR2 SMNVEV (reference sequence). The full variable domain, in which reference TRBV27 and TRBJ2-6 provide the parts outside the CDR3, is EAQVTQNPRYLITVTGKKLTVTCSQNMNHEYMSWYRQDPGLGLRQIYYSMNVEVTDKGDVPEGYKVSRKEKRNFPLILESPSPNQTSLYFCASSDPGGFGANVLTFGAGSRLTVL.